Below are 27 T cell receptor beta chains sequenced from a single sample in a study of shared clonotypes between healthy human individuals. Sequencing was performed with immunoSEQ multiplex PCR; in TCRdb, only in-frame clones are kept and a portion is missing. The top ten clones hold roughly 1.5% of a sample with about 1 million clones, about 77% of them seen once. The source material was memory CD4+ T cells sorted from blood. Subset in this sample: CD45RA-negative fraction. The receptors shown here come from a man in his late teens or twenties in good health.

The rearrangement links TRBV7-2 to TRBJ2-1; D is ambiguous. The germline V gene encodes CDR1 SGHTA and CDR2 FQGNSA. The CDR3 contains 12 residues. V lost 5 bases and J lost 16, with 18 bases in between. The CDR3 region is CASSQSGRQGFF. CDR3 nucleotides: TGTGCCAGCAGCCAATCAGGACGGCAAGGATTCTTC.

The chain joins TRBV7-2 to TRBJ1-1; no reliable D call. This CDR3 spans 15 amino acids. V lost 1 base and J 0 bases, leaving 9 bases between the germline ends. CDR1 is SGHTA, CDR2 FQGNSA, per germline. CDR3 sequence: CASSLDSRMNTEAFF. CDR3 DNA sequence: TGTGCCAGCAGCTTAGACAGCCGCATGAACACTGAAGCTTTCTTT.

This chain links TRBV10-3 with TRBJ1-4; D not resolved. Per germline, CDR1 ENHRY and CDR2 SYGVKD. The CDR3 length is 12 residues. Trimming removed 2 bases at V and 7 bases at J, with 5 bases between. The CDR3 region is CAISEGGEKLFF. CDR3 DNA sequence: TGTGCCATCAGTGAGGGTGGTGAAAAACTGTTTTTT.

In DNA, the CDR3 is TGTGCCAGCAGTCTAGGGCCCGGCGGCACCTTC. Amino acid sequence: CASSLGPGGTF. This rearrangement joins TRBV2 to TRBJ1-2, with D unclear. CDR3 length: 11 residues. Germline V gives CDR1 SNHLY, CDR2 FYNNEI. Trimming left V 5 bases short and J 13 bases short, with 14 bases between.

Regarding this clone: Other DNA sequences in the sample encode the same CDR3. This chain connects TRBV5-8 to TRBJ2-1, with 11 bases identical to TRBD2. Germline V gives CDR1 SGHTS, CDR2 YDEGEE. The ends lost 0 bases at V and 7 bases at J; junction bases unmatched: 3. The CDR3 extends over 15 amino acids. The CDR3 protein is CASSLGLAGGNEQFF. The CDR3, as DNA: TGTGCCAGCAGCTTGGGGCTAGCGGGAGGTAATGAGCAGTTCTTC.

The chain employs TRBV2 and TRBJ2-1; D gene ambiguous. The CDR3 runs 14 residues. Trimming removed 6 bases at V and 1 base at J, with 10 bases between. Per the germline V gene, CDR1 is SNHLY and CDR2 is FYNNEI. The CDR3 DNA reads TGTGCCAGCAGCCCGACAAGGTCCTACAATGAGCAGTTCTTC. It encodes CASSPTRSYNEQFF. Full variable domain (remainder filled in from reference TRBV2 and TRBJ2-1): EPEVTQTPSHQVTQMGQEVILRCVPISNHLYFYWYRQILGQKVEFLVSFYNNEISEKSEIFDDQFSVERPDGSNFTLKIRSTKLEDSAMYFCASSPTRSYNEQFFGPGTRLTVL.

V usage is TRBV4-1 and J usage is TRBJ1-5; TRBD1 aligns across 8 bases. Germline CDR1 MGHRA, CDR2 YSYEKL. The CDR3 is made up of 13 amino acids. Losses at the gene ends were 4 bases for V and 5 bases for J; bases not matched to a gene: 1. The CDR3 region has the DNA TGCGCCAGCAGCCTGACAGGGGATCAGCCCCAGCATTTT. This codes for CASSLTGDQPQHF.

The chain carries TRBV30 and TRBJ2-2; D is ambiguous. V was cut by 4 bases and J by 1 base, with 7 bases left in between. The CDR3 length is 13 residues. Germline CDR1 reads GTSNPN; CDR2 reads SVGIG (reference sequence). The CDR3 sequence: CAWKPRNTGELFF. Here the CDR3 DNA reads TGTGCCTGGAAACCAAGGAACACCGGGGAGCTGTTTTTT.

DNA for the CDR3: TGTGCCTGGAGGGGGCAGTCGCTTTTTGAAAAACTGTTTTTT. Translating it yields CAWRGQSLFEKLFF. The rearrangement uses TRBV30 and TRBJ1-4; D possibly corresponds to TRBD1 (5 bases). CDR3 length equals 14 residues. Per the germline V gene, CDR1 is GTSNPN and CDR2 is SVGIG (reference sequence). V lost 3 bases and J lost 7, with 15 bases in between.

V is TRBV29-1 and J is TRBJ2-2; 9 bases line up with TRBD1. Germline CDR1 is SQVTM and CDR2 is ANQGSEA. The length of the CDR3 is 14 residues. Trimming cost V 6 bases and J 6 bases; bases outside gene matches: 8. The chain's CDR3 is CSVGPGQGAGELFF. The CDR3 DNA reads as TGCAGCGTAGGGCCGGGACAGGGCGCCGGGGAGCTGTTTTTT.

V gene TRBV28 combines with J gene TRBJ2-7; TRBD2 matches at 12 bases. The J segment lost 3 bases and the V segment lost 5 bases, leaving 5 bases of the junction unmatched. Germline loops: CDR1 MDHEN, CDR2 SYDVKM. The CDR3 totals 15 residues. DNA of the CDR3: TGTGCCAGCAGTCCTGGACTAGCGGGACTCTACGAGCAGTACTTC. It yields the protein CASSPGLAGLYEQYF.

In its sample, this clone was seen a few times. The CDR3 is CASSLVGDNTGELFF. The CDR3 DNA reads TGCGCCAGCAGCTTGGTAGGGGACAACACCGGGGAGCTGTTTTTT. V is TRBV5-1 and J is TRBJ2-2, with D possibly called TRBD1 or TRBD2 (5 bases each). Between the trimmed V and J ends, which lost 0 bases and 2 bases, there was a span of 8 bases. The CDR3 consists of 15 residues. Germline V CDR1 and CDR2: SGHRS, YFSETQ.

The chain is built from TRBV5-5 and TRBJ2-3; D is uncertain. The CDR3 runs to 16 residues. Trimming removed 2 bases from V and 2 bases from J, with 15 bases in between. The germline gives CDR1 SGHKS, CDR2 YYEKEE (reference sequence). CDR3 DNA: TGTGCCAGCAGCTTTAGTCACTCAAGCCCCACAGATACGCAGTATTTT. Translated, it gives CASSFSHSSPTDTQYF.

V gene TRBV6-1 combines with J gene TRBJ1-1, with D perhaps matching TRBD1 (6 bases). The CDR3 has 15 residues. Germline V gene data show CDR1 as MNHNS and CDR2 as SASEGT. The V end lost 4 bases, the J end lost 1 base, and 13 bases lay between the germline ends. In DNA form, the CDR3 reads TGTGCCAGCAGTGCCACGACAGGACCGAACACTGAAGCTTTCTTT. It translates to CASSATTGPNTEAFF.

This clone has only a few counts. V gene TRBV6-5 combines with J gene TRBJ1-1; D may be TRBD1 (5 bases). V gave up 2 bases and J gave up 5 bases, with 12 bases separating them. Germline loops: CDR1 MNHEY, CDR2 SVGAGI. The CDR3 extends over 14 amino acids. The CDR3 DNA reads TGTGCCAGCAGTTACGGCCAGGGTAAGACTGAAGCTTTCTTT. Translation gives CASSYGQGKTEAFF.

The sample holds one count of this clone. This chain connects TRBV5-1 to TRBJ2-1, with D perhaps given as TRBD1 or TRBD2 (5 bases each). CDR3 length: 13 amino acids. Germline V gene data show CDR1 as SGHRS and CDR2 as YFSETQ. Between the trimmed V and J ends, which lost 5 bases and 9 bases, there was a span of 15 bases. CDR3 amino acids: CASRGDLQSEQFF. Here the CDR3 DNA reads TGCGCCAGCAGGGGGGATCTACAGAGTGAGCAGTTCTTC.

This chain uses TRBV10-3 with TRBJ2-7, with 8 nucleotides matching TRBD1. Trimming removed 2 bases from V and 6 bases from J; junction bases left unmatched: 9. The CDR3 spans 15 residues. CDR1 is ENHRY, CDR2 SYGVKD, per germline. This chain's CDR3 is CAISEPRQGSLEQYF. DNA for the CDR3: TGTGCCATCAGTGAGCCCCGACAGGGGTCGCTCGAGCAGTACTTC.

This clone has ten or more counts. The rearrangement joins TRBV4-1 to TRBJ1-6, with 8 positions matching TRBD1. Unmatched junction bases numbered 5, after V lost 1 base and J lost 9 bases. CDR1 and CDR2 from the germline V gene are MGHRA and YSYEKL. CDR3 size: 15 residues. This CDR3 is CASSQAGTGGSPLHF. The CDR3 nucleotides are TGCGCCAGCAGCCAAGCTGGGACAGGAGGTTCACCCCTCCACTTT.

This clone was seen only a few times. The rearrangement uses TRBV7-6 and TRBJ1-1; D is perhaps TRBD1 (6 bases). The CDR3 extends over 17 amino acids. Germline V gene data show CDR1 as SGHVS and CDR2 as FNYEAQ. Trimming removed 0 bases at V and 1 base at J, with 15 bases between. The CDR3 DNA sequence: TGTGCCAGCAGCTTAGCGGTTGGCAGGGGCGGGAACACTGAAGCTTTCTTT. This sequence encodes CASSLAVGRGGNTEAFF.

This rearrangement joins TRBV4-1 to TRBJ2-2, with D hard to call. The germline V gene encodes CDR1 MGHRA and CDR2 YSYEKL. This CDR3 has 16 amino acids. Trimming cost V 1 base and J 0 bases, with 9 bases left between them. The CDR3 nucleotides are TGCGCCAGCAGCCAAGCTCACTTTTCGAACACCGGGGAGCTGTTTTTT. Amino acids: CASSQAHFSNTGELFF.

This clone was detected only a few times. The chain uses TRBV11-2 and TRBJ2-1, with TRBD2 matching over 10 bases. The CDR3 is 16 amino acids. Trimming at V came to 7 bases and at J to 9 bases, leaving 15 bases not matched to a gene. Per the germline V gene, CDR1 is SGHAT and CDR2 is FQNNGV. The DNA for the CDR3 is TGTGCCAGCACCCAAATTCAGGCTAGCGGGAGTGGTGAGCAGTTCTTC. This encodes CASTQIQASGSGEQFF.

The chain uses TRBV10-1 and TRBJ2-3, with TRBD2 matching 8 bases. Looked up from germline, CDR1 is WNHNN and CDR2 is SYGVQD (reference sequence). The V segment lost 5 bases and the J segment 4 bases; nucleotides outside the gene matches: 8. CDR3 size: 15 residues. The CDR3 coding sequence is TGCGCCAGCAGTTCTTCCGGGGGGGCCTCAGATACGCAGTATTTT. Residues: CASSSSGGASDTQYF.

V and J are TRBV9 and TRBJ1-6, with TRBD1 as a possible D gene (5 bases). Germline loops: CDR1 SGDLS, CDR2 YYNGEE. CDR3 length: 17 amino acids. V was trimmed by 3 bases and J by 8 bases, leaving 21 bases between them. CDR3 coding DNA: TGTGCCAGCAGCGGGGGAATAACAGGTTCCGGGGATTCACCCCTCCACTTT. It specifies CASSGGITGSGDSPLHF.

The chain couples TRBV19 to TRBJ1-5, with TRBD1 as a possible D gene (6 bases). This CDR3 has 15 residues. CDR1 is LNHDA and CDR2 is SQIVND in the germline V gene (reference sequence). The V and J ends lost 7 bases and 1 base respectively, with 14 bases between them. The CDR3 coding sequence is TGTGCCAGTAAGGACGGGACACCGAGCAATCAGCCCCAGCATTTT. Protein product: CASKDGTPSNQPQHF.

CDR3 coding DNA: TGTGCCAGCAGCGCTAGCTATGGCTACACCTTC. This translates into CASSASYGYTF. This chain joins TRBV7-2 and TRBJ1-2; D unclear. The length of the CDR3 is 11 residues. V lost 5 bases to trimming and J lost 4 bases, with 5 bases between them. The germline CDR1 and CDR2 sequences are SGHTA and FQGNSA.

CDR3 DNA: TGTGCCAGCAGTGATATTTCAGGATCACCCCTCCACTTT. The encoded protein is CASSDISGSPLHF. The V gene is TRBV6-1, the J gene TRBJ1-6; no clear D. This CDR3 is 13 amino acids long. Trimming stripped 3 bases from V and 10 bases from J, with 10 bases between. Germline V gives CDR1 MNHNS, CDR2 SASEGT.

V is TRBV5-4 and J is TRBJ2-3, with TRBD2 matching over 13 bases. In germline, CDR1 is SGHNT, CDR2 YYREEE (reference sequence). J lost 0 bases, V lost 5 bases, and 0 bases had no gene match. The CDR3 runs 15 residues. This CDR3 reads CASRLAGGSTDTQYF. The DNA of the CDR3 is TGTGCCAGCAGACTAGCGGGAGGGAGCACAGATACGCAGTATTTT.